The 7 T cell receptor beta chains in this list originate from one sample, sequenced in a study of T cell repertoires in cytomegalovirus infection. TCRdb re-called the reads with MiXCR, one entry per CDR3 protein. The repertoire consists of about half a million distinct CDR3 sequences, with about 33% occurring once and the leading ten covering about 17%. No antigen is known for these receptors. Sequenced material: cultured PBMCs, taken from culture after CMV antigen stimulation. The receptor set was obtained from a human donor in good health (CMV status not recorded). Some clones in this sample may be carry-over from other donors' samples.

This clonotype turned up a few times. This chain links TRBV6-5 with TRBJ2-1; either TRBD1 or TRBD2 may supply D (6 bases each). Trimming took off 2 bases at V and 9 bases at J, with 32 bases between the two ends. The length of the CDR3 is 20 residues. CDR1 is MNHEY, CDR2 SVGAGI, per germline. The CDR3: CASSYQSPIGGNPAWSEQFF. DNA of the CDR3: TGTGCCAGCAGTTACCAGAGCCCCATCGGGGGCAACCCCGCGTGGAGTGAGCAGTTCTTC.

This clonotype has only a few counts. This chain connects TRBV7-2 to TRBJ2-5, with 12 bases aligning to TRBD2. The germline gives CDR1 SGHTA, CDR2 FQGNSA. The CDR3 runs 20 residues. Germline trimming cut 4 bases from V and 1 base from J; bases unmatched to any gene: 16. The CDR3 spells CASSSARGWTSGVGQETQYF. CDR3 in DNA: TGTGCCAGCAGCTCCGCCCGGGGTTGGACTAGCGGGGTGGGCCAAGAGACCCAGTACTTC.

This clonotype turned up a few times. CDR3 region: CASSLVGPTNTEAFF. In DNA form, the CDR3 reads TGTGCCAGCAGCCTAGTTGGACCGACGAACACTGAAGCTTTCTTT. The gene calls are TRBV7-8 and TRBJ1-1; D unresolved. The CDR3 is 15 residues long. The germline V and J ends were trimmed by 5 bases and 1 base, with 14 bases remaining between them. Germline lookup yields CDR1 SGHVS and CDR2 FQNEAQ.

This clonotype has more than one count but fewer than ten. The gene calls are TRBV11-3 and TRBJ1-1; tentatively, D is TRBD1 (6 bases). Per the germline V gene, CDR1 is SGHNT and CDR2 is YENEEA. V lost 4 bases and J lost 11, with 11 bases in between. The CDR3 runs to 11 residues. The CDR3 region is CASSSYRAAFF. The CDR3 bases are TGTGCCAGCAGCTCGTACAGGGCGGCTTTCTTT.

The sample holds many counts of this clonotype. This chain links TRBV7-2 with TRBJ2-1; 12 nucleotides match TRBD2. The germline V gene has CDR1 SGHTA and CDR2 FQGNSA. The CDR3 totals 18 residues. Trimming removed 2 bases from V and 6 bases from J; junction bases left unmatched: 11. The DNA for the CDR3 is TGTGCCAGCAGCTTAAGGGCGACTAGCGGGAGTTCTAGCAATGAGCAGTTCTTC. This encodes CASSLRATSGSSSNEQFF.

This clonotype was picked up a small number of times. V is TRBV4-3 and J is TRBJ1-3; maybe TRBD1 (6 bases). Germline CDR1 and CDR2: LGHNA and YSLEER. V lost 0 bases and J 2 bases, leaving 8 bases between the germline ends. The CDR3 is made up of 15 amino acids. CDR3 in amino acids: CASSQDRGTGNTIYF. CDR3 nucleotides: TGCGCCAGCAGCCAAGACAGGGGAACTGGAAACACCATATATTTT.

V usage is TRBV7-9 and J usage is TRBJ1-2; 8 nucleotides align to TRBD1. The CDR3 totals 16 residues. The J segment lost 4 bases and the V segment lost 0 bases, leaving 7 bases of the junction unmatched. Per the germline V gene, CDR1 is SEHNR and CDR2 is FQNEAQ (reference sequence). The CDR3 nucleotides read TGTGCCAGCAGCTTAGCGACCAGGGGGCTCACCTATGGCTACACCTTC. Amino acid sequence: CASSLATRGLTYGYTF.